This T cell receptor (beta chain) came from a study of OX40 agonist ivuxolimab in advanced cancers. Only in-frame clones appear in the TCRdb table, and some are missing; sequencing was by immunoSEQ multiplex PCR. Here the sample spans some 70,000 clones, approximately 90% being singletons. V was trimmed by 6 bases and J by 1 base, leaving 12 bases between them. The CDR3 is 14 amino acids. CDR1 MDHEN and CDR2 SYDVKM come from the germline V gene. The clonotype was recovered from an adult with an advanced solid tumor such as melanoma, head and neck, liver or kidney cancer. The sample in question was CD4+ or CD8+ T cells sorted from blood, obtained in a trial of the OX40 agonist ivuxolimab. The J gene is TRBJ2-5, the V gene TRBV28; no clear D. CDR3 loop: CASRVREFQETQYF. Here the CDR3 DNA reads TGTGCCAGCAGGGTAAGGGAATTCCAAGAGACCCAGTACTTC.